Listed here is a single T cell receptor (beta chain). This sample was taken from a study of blood T cells in healthy people across ages. The germline gives CDR1 MNHEY, CDR2 SVGAGI. There are 16 residues in the CDR3. For the second PCR, which ran for 7 to 11 cycles, a sample-barcoded 5' primer and a J-beta primer mix were used. TCRdb reprocessed the 5' RACE reads with MiXCR, giving one entry per CDR3 protein. The sample carries some 900,000 distinct CDR3 sequences, 25% to 35% recorded once. The draw of peripheral blood yielded roughly 9.4 milliliters from each donor. This sequence originates from a woman older than 75 in good health. The chain uses TRBV6-5 and TRBJ2-1; 9 bases agree with TRBD2. The assigned J gene may be wrong: the sequence end matches TRBJ2-7 better. Sequencing was done on a sample of blood. The CDR3 nucleotides read TGTGCCAGCAGTCCGCGGGGGGGGTTCTCCTACAATGAGCAGTACTTC. This encodes CASSPRGGFSYNEQYF.